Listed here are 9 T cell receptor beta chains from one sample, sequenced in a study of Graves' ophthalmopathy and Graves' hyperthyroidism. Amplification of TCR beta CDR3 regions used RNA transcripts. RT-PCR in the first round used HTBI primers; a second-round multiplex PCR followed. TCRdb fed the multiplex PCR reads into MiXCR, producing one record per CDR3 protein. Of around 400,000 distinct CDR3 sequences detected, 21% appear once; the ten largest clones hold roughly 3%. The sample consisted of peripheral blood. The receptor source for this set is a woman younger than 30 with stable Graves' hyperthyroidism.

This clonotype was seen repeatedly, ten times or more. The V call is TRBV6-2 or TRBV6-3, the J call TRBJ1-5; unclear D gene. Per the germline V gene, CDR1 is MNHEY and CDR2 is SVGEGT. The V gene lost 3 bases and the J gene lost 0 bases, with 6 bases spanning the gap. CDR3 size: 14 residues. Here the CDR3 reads CASSYPSSNQPQHF. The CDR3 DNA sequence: TGTGCCAGCAGTTATCCAAGTAGCAATCAGCCCCAGCATTTT.

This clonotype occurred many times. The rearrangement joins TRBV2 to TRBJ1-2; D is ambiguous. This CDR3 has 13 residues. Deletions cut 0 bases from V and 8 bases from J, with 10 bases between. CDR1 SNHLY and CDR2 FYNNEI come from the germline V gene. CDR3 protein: CASSEAVMVGYTF. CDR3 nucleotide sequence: TGTGCCAGCAGTGAAGCGGTGATGGTGGGCTACACCTTC.

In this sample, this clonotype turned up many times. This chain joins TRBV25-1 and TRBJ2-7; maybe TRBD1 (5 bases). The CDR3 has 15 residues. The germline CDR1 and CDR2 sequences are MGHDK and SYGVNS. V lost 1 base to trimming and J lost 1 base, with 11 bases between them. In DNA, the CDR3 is TGTGCCAGCAGTGAATCGACAGAGATATCCTACGAGCAGTACTTC. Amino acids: CASSESTEISYEQYF.

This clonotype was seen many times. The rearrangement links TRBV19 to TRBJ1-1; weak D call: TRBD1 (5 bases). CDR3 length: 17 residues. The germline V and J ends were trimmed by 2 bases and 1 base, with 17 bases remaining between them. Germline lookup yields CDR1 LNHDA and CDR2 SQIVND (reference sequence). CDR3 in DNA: TGTGCCAGTAGTATACGAGGGGTGGCGAGTAGGAACACTGAAGCTTTCTTT. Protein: CASSIRGVASRNTEAFF.

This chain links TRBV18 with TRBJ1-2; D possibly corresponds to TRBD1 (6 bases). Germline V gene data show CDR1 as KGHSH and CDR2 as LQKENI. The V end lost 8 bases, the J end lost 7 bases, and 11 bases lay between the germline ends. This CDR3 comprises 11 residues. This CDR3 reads CASPVGAGYTF. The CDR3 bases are TGTGCCAGCCCCGTGGGGGCTGGCTACACCTTC.

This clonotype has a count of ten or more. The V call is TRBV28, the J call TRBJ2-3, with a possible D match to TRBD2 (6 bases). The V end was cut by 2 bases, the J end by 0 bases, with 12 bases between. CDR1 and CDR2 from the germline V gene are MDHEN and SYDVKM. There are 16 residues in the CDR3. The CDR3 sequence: CASSLRKRASTDTQYF. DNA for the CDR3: TGTGCCAGCAGTTTACGTAAGCGGGCGAGCACAGATACGCAGTATTTT.

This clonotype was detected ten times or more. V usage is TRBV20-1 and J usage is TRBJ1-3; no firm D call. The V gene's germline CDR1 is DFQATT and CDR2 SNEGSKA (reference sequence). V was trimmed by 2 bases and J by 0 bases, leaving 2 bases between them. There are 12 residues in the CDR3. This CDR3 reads CSARHSGNTIYF. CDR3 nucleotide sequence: TGCAGTGCTAGACACTCTGGAAACACCATATATTTT.

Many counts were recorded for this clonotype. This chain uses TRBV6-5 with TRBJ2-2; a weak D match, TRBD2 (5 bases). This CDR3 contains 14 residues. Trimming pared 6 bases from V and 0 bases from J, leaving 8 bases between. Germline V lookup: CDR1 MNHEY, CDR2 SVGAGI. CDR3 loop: CASSIASNTGELFF. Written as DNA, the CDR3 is TGTGCCAGCAGCATAGCGTCGAACACCGGGGAGCTGTTTTTT.

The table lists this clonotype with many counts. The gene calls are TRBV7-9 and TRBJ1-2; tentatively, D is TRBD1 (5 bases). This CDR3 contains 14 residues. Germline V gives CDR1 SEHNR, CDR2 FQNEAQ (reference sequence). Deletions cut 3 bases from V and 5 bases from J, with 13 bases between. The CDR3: CASSFGTAFYGYTF. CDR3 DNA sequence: TGTGCCAGCAGCTTCGGGACGGCATTTTATGGCTACACCTTC.